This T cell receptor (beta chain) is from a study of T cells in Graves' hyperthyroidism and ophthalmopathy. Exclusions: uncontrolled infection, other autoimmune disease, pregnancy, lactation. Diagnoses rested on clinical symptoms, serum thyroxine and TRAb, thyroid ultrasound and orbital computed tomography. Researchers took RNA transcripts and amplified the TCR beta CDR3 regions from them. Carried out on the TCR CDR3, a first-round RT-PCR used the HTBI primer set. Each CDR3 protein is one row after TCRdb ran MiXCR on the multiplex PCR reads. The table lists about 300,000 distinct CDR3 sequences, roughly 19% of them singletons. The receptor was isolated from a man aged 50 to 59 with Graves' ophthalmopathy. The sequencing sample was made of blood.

The CDR3 loop is CASSQDRGLETQYF. DNA for the CDR3: TGTGCCAGCAGCCAGGACAGGGGTCTAGAGACCCAGTACTTC. J is TRBJ2-5 and V is TRBV7-2; 9 nucleotides line up with TRBD1. Germline V lookup: CDR1 SGHTA, CDR2 FQGNSA. After removal of 5 bases from V and 4 bases from J, the junction contained 5 bases not matched to a gene. The CDR3 sequence is 14 residues long. The full variable domain, in which reference TRBV7-2 and TRBJ2-5 provide the parts outside the CDR3, is GAGVSQSPSNKVTEKGKDVELRCDPISGHTALYWYRQSLGQGLEFLIYFQGNSAPDKSGLPSDRFSAERTGGSVSTLTIQRTQQEDSAVYLCASSQDRGLETQYFGPGTRLLVL.